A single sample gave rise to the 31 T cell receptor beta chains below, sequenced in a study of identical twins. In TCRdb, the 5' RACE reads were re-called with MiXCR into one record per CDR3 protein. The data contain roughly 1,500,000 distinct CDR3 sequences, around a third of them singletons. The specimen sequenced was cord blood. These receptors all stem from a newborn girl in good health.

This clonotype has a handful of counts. CDR3 loop: CAGDGQLPNNEQFF. The CDR3 nucleotides read TGTGCCGGAGACGGACAGTTACCCAACAATGAGCAGTTCTTC. V usage is TRBV2 and J usage is TRBJ2-1; possible D gene TRBD1, 6 bases. The CDR3 contains 14 residues. Looked up from germline, CDR1 is SNHLY and CDR2 is FYNNEI. V lost 11 bases to trimming and J lost 5 bases, with 19 bases between them.

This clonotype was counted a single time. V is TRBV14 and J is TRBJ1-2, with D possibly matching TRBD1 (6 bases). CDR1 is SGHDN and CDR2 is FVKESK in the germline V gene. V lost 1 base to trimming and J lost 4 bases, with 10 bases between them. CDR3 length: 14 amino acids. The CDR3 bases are TGTGCCAGCAGCCAAGTAGGACAGCCCTATGGCTACACCTTC. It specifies CASSQVGQPYGYTF.

CDR3 DNA: TGCGCCAGCAGCTTGGATGGGAGGGCCCCCTACAATGAGCAGTTCTTC. Translation gives CASSLDGRAPYNEQFF. The rearrangement uses TRBV5-1 and TRBJ2-1; 7 positions match TRBD2. The CDR3 contains 16 residues. Trimming took 0 bases from V and 2 from J; bases not matched to a gene: 5. Germline values: CDR1 SGHRS, CDR2 YFSETQ.

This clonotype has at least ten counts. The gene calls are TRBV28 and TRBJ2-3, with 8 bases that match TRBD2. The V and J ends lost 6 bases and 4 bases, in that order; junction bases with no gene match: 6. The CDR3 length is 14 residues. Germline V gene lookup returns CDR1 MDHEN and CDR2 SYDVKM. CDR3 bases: TGTGCCAGCAGCAAACTAGCGGAGGCAGATACGCAGTATTTT. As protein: CASSKLAEADTQYF.

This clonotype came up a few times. CDR3 in DNA: TGCAGCACCTCCAGGGGGCCAAACACTGAAGCTTTCTTT. Its translation is CSTSRGPNTEAFF. This sequence joins TRBV29-1 and TRBJ1-1; 8 bases are shared with TRBD1. V gave up 8 bases and J gave up 2 bases; unmatched junction bases: 7. The germline CDR1 and CDR2 sequences are SQVTM and ANQGSEA. The CDR3 totals 13 residues.

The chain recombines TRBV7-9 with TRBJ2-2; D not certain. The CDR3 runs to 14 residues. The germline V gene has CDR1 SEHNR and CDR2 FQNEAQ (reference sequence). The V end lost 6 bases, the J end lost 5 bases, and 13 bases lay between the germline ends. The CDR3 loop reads CASRPDPWTGELFF. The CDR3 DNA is TGTGCCAGCAGACCAGACCCCTGGACCGGGGAGCTGTTTTTT.

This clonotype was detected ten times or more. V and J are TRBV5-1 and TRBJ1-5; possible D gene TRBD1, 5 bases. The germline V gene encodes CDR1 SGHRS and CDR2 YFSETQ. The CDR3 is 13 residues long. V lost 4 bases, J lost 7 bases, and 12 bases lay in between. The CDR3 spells CASSRLEGQPQHF. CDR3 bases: TGCGCCAGCAGCCGTCTTGAGGGGCAGCCCCAGCATTTT.

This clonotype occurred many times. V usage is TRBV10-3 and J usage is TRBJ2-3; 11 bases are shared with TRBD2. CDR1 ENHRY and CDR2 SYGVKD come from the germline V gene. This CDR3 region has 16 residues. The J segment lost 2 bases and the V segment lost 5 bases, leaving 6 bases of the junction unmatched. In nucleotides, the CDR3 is TGTGCCATCAGTCATCTAGCGGGGGGAAACACAGATACGCAGTATTTT. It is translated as CAISHLAGGNTDTQYF.

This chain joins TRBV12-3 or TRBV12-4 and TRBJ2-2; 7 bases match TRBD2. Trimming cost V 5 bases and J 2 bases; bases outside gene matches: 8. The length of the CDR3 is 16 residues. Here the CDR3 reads CASSRTGLLNTGELFF. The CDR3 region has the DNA TGTGCCAGCAGTCGGACGGGACTACTTAACACCGGGGAGCTGTTTTTT.

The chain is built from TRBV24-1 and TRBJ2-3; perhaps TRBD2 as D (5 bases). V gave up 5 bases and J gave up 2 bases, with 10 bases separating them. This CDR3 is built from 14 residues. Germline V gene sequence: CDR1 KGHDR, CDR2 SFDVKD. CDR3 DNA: TGTGCCACCAGTGCCCTGGACTCCACAGATACGCAGTATTTT. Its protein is CATSALDSTDTQYF.

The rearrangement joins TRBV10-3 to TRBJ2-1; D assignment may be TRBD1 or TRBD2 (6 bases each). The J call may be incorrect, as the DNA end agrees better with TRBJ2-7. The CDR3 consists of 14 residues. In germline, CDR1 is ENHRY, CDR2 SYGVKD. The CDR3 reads CAVRGTVSYNEQYF. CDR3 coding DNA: TGTGCCGTAAGGGGGACTGTCTCCTACAATGAGCAGTACTTC.

This CDR3 reads CASSLDHGTYGYTF. CDR3 DNA: TGTGCCAGCAGCCTAGATCACGGGACCTATGGCTACACCTTC. The V gene is TRBV6-1, the J gene TRBJ1-2, with TRBD1 as a possible D gene (5 bases). V shed 6 bases and J shed 4 bases, with 15 bases lying between them. The CDR3 covers 14 residues. Germline-derived CDR1 and CDR2 are MNHNS and SASEGT.

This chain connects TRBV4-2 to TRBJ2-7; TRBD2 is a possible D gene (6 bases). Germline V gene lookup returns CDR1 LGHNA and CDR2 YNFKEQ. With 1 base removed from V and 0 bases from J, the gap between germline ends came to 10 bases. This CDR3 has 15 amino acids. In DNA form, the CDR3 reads TGTGCCAGCAGCCAAGCCAGCGGGTACTCCTACGAGCAGTACTTC. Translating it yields CASSQASGYSYEQYF.

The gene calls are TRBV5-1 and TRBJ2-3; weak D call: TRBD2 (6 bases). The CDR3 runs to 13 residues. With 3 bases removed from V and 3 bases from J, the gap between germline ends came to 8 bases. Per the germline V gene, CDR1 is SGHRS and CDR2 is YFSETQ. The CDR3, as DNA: TGCGCCAGCAGCTCGGGGGAAACAGATACGCAGTATTTT. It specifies CASSSGETDTQYF.

The CDR3 is CASSFGRGASYEQYF. The CDR3 coding sequence is TGTGCCAGCAGTTTTGGCAGGGGGGCCTCCTACGAGCAGTACTTC. The chain joins TRBV27 to TRBJ2-7; possibly TRBD1 for D (7 bases). The V gene's germline CDR1 is MNHEY and CDR2 SMNVEV (reference sequence). V was pared by 3 bases and J by 0 bases, with 12 bases between. The CDR3 runs to 15 residues.

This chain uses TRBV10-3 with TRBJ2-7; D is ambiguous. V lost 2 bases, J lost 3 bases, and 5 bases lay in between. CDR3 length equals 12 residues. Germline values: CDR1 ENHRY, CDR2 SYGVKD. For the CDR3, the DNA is TGTGCCATCAGTGAGGAGATCTACGAGCAGTACTTC. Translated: CAISEEIYEQYF.

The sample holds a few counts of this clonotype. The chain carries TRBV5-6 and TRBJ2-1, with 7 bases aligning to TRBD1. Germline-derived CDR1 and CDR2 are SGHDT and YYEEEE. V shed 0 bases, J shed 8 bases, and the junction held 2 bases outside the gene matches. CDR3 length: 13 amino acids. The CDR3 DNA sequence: TGTGCCAGCAGCTTGGCTACAGGGGATGAGCAGTTCTTC. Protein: CASSLATGDEQFF.

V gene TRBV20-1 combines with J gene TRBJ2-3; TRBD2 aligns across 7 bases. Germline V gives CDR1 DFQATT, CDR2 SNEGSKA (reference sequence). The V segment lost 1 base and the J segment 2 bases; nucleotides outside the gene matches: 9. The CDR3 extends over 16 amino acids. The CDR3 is CSARGGGRAITDTQYF. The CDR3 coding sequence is TGCAGTGCTAGAGGGGGGGGTCGGGCCATCACAGATACGCAGTATTTT.

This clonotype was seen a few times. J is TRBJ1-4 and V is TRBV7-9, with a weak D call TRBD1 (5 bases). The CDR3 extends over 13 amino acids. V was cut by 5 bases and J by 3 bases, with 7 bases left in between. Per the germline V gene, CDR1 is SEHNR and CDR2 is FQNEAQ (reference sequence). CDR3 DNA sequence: TGTGCCAGCAGCCGCAGGGCTAATGAAAAACTGTTTTTT. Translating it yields CASSRRANEKLFF.

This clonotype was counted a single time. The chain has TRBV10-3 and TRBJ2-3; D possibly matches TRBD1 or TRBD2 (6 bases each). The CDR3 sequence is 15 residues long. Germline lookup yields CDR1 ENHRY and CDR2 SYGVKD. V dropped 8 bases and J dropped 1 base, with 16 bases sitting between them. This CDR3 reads CAIGRGRGRTDTQYF. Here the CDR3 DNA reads TGTGCCATCGGAAGGGGCCGGGGGCGCACAGATACGCAGTATTTT.

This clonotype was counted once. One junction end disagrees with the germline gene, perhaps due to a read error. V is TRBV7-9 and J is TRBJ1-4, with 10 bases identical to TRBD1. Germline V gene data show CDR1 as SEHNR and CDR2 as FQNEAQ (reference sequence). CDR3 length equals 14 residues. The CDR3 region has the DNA TGTGCCAGCAGCAAGGGACAGGGGAATGGAAAACTGTTTTTT. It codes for CASSKGQGNGKLFF. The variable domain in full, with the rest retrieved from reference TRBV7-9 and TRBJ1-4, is DTGVSQNPRHKITKRGQNVTFRCDPISEHNRLYWYRQTLGQGPEFLTYFQNEAQLEKSRLLSDRFSAERPKGSFSTLEIQRTEQGDSAMYLCASSKGQGNGKLFFGSGTQLSVL.

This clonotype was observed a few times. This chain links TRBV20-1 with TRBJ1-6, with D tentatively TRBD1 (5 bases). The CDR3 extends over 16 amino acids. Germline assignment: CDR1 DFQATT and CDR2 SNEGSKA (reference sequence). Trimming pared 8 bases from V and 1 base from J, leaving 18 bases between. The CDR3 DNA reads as TGCAGTCTACGATCGGTGGGACTGTCCTATAATTCACCCCTCCACTTT. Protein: CSLRSVGLSYNSPLHF.

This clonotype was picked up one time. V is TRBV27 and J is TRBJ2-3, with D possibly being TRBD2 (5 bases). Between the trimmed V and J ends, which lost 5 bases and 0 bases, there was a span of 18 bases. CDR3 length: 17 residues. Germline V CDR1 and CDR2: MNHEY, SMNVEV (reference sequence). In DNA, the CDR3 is TGTGCCAGCAGTACCGGAGTTCGAGGGTCTAGCACAGATACGCAGTATTTT. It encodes CASSTGVRGSSTDTQYF.

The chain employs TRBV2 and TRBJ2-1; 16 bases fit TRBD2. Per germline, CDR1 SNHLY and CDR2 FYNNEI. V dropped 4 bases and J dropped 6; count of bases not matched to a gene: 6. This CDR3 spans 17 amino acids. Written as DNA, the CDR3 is TGTGCCAGCAGTGGGGGACTAGCGGGAGGGCCTCGCAATGAGCAGTTCTTC. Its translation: CASSGGLAGGPRNEQFF.

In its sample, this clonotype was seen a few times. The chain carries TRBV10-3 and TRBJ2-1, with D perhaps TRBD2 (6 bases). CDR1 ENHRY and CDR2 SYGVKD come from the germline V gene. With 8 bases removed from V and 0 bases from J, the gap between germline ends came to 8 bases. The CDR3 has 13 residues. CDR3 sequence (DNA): TGTGCCATCCGGGACTTCTCCTACAATGAGCAGTTCTTC. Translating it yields CAIRDFSYNEQFF.

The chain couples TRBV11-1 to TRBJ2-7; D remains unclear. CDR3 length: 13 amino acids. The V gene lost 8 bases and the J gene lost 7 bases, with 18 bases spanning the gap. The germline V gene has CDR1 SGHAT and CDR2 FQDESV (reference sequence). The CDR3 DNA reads TGTGCCAGCCAAGGAGTTTTCTACAATGAGCAGTACTTC. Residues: CASQGVFYNEQYF.

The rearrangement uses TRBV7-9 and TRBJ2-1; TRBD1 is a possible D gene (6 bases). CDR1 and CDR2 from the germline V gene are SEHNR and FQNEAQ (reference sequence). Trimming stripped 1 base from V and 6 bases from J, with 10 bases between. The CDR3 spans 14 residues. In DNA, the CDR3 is TGTGCCAGCAGCTTAGAGAACAGGGTCAATGAGCAGTTCTTC. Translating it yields CASSLENRVNEQFF.

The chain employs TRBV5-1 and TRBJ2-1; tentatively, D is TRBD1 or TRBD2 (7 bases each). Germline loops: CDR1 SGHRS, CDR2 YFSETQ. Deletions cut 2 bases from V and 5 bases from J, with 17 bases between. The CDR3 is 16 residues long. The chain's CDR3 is CASSLPTGEGNNEQFF. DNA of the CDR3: TGCGCCAGCAGCTTACCTACAGGGGAGGGAAACAATGAGCAGTTCTTC.

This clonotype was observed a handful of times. The CDR3 DNA reads TGTGCCAGCAGCGACGAGACAGGGAGCAATCAGCCCCAGCATTTT. This translates into CASSDETGSNQPQHF. This rearrangement joins TRBV2 to TRBJ1-5; TRBD1 matches at 7 bases. CDR3 length: 15 residues. V dropped 6 bases and J dropped 1; count of bases not matched to a gene: 6. From germline, CDR1 is SNHLY and CDR2 FYNNEI. Based on the CDR3 plus reference TRBV2 and TRBJ1-5, the full variable domain is EPEVTQTPSHQVTQMGQEVILRCVPISNHLYFYWYRQILGQKVEFLVSFYNNEISEKSEIFDDQFSVERPDGSNFTLKIRSTKLEDSAMYFCASSDETGSNQPQHFGDGTRLSIL.

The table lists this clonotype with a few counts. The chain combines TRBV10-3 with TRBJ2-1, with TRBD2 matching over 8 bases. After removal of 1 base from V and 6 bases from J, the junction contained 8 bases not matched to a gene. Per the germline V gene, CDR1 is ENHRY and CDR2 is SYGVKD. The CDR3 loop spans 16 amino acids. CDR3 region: CAISELERELANEQFF. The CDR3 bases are TGTGCCATCAGTGAGTTGGAGCGGGAGCTTGCCAATGAGCAGTTCTTC.

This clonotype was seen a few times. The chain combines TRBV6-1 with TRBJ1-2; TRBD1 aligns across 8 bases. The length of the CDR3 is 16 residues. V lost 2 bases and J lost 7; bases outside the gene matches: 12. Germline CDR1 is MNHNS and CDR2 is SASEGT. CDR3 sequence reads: CASSERTGFPLGGYTF. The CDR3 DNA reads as TGTGCCAGCAGTGAAAGGACAGGGTTTCCCCTGGGTGGCTACACCTTC.